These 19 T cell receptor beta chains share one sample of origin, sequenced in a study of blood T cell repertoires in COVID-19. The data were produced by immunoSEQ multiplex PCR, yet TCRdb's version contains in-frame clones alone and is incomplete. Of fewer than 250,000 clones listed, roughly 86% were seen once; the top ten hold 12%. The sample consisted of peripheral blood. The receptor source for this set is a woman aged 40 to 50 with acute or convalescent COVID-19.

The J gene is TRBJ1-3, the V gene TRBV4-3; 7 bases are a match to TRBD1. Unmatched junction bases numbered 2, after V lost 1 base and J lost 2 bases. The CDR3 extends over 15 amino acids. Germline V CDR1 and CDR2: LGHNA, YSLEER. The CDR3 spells CASSQGRGTGNTIYF. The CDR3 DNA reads TGCGCCAGCAGCCAAGGCAGGGGGACTGGAAACACCATATATTTT.

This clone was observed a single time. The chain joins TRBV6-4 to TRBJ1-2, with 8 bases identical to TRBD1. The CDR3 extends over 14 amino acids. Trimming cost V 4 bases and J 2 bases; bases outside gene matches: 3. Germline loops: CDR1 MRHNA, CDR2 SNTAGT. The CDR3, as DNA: TGTGCCAGCAGTGCTTCAGGGGGCAACTATGGCTACACCTTC. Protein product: CASSASGGNYGYTF.

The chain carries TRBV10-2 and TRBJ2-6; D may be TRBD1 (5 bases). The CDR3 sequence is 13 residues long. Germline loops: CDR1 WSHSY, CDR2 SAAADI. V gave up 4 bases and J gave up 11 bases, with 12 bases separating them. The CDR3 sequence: CASSGLGAYVLTF. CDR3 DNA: TGCGCCAGCAGTGGGCTAGGGGCTTACGTCCTGACTTTC.

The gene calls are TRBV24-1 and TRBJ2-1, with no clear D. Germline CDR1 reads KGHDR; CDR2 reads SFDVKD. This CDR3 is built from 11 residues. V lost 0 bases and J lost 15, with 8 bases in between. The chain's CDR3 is CATSDLLSVFF. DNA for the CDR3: TGTGCCACCAGTGATTTGCTGTCGGTGTTCTTC.

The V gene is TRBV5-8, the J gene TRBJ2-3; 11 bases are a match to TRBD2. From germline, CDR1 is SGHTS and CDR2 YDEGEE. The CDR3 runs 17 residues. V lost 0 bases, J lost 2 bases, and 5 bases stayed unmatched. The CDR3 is CASSLALAGGHTDTQYF. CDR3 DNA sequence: TGTGCCAGCAGCTTGGCCTTAGCGGGAGGGCACACAGATACGCAGTATTTT.

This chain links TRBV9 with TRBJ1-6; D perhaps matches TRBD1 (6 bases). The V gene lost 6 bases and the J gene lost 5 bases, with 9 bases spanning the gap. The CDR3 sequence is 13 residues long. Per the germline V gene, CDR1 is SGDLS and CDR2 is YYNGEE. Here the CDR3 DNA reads TGTGCCAGCACCAGGGACAATAATTCACCCCTCCACTTT. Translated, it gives CASTRDNNSPLHF.

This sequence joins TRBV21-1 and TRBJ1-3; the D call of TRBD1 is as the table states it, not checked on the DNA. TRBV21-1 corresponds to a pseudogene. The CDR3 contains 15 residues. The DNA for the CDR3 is TGTGCCAGCAGCAAAGTATGTCTACAGGGGAACACCATATATTTT. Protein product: CASSKVCLQGNTIYF.

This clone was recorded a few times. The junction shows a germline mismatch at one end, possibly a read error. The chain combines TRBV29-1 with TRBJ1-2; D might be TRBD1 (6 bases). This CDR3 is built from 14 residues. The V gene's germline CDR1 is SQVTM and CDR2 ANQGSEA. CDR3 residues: CSVESRDTLEGVSF. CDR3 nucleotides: TGCAGCGTTGAATCAAGGGACACTCTTGAGGGGGTCTCCTTC.

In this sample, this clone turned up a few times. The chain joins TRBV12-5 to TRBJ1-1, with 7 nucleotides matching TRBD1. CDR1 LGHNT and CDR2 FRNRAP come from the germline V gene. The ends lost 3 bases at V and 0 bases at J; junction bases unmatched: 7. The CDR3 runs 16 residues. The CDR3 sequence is CASGFGVGQLNTEAFF. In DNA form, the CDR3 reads TGTGCTAGTGGTTTCGGGGTGGGACAGCTGAACACTGAAGCTTTCTTT.

In DNA, the CDR3 is TGTGCCAGCAGGTTAGCGGGGGGGCATTACTACAATGAGCAGTTCTTC. Protein product: CASRLAGGHYYNEQFF. This rearrangement joins TRBV27 to TRBJ2-1; TRBD2 matches at 11 bases. J was trimmed by 3 bases and V by 6 bases; bases with no gene match: 7. The CDR3 is made up of 16 amino acids. Germline CDR1 MNHEY, CDR2 SMNVEV (reference sequence).

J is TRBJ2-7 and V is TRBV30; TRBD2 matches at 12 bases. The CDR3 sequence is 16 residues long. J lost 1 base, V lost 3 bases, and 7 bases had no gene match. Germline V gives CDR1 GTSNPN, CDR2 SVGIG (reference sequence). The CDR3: CAWRHWTSGVSYEQYF. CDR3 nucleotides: TGTGCCTGGAGGCATTGGACTAGCGGGGTTTCCTACGAGCAGTACTTC.

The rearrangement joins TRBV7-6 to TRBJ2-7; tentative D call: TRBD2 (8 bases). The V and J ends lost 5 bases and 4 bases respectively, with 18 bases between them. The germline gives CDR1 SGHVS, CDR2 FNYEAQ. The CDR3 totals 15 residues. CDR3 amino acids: CASSQSGGLGYEQYF. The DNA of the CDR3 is TGTGCCAGCAGCCAATCAGGGGGACTAGGGTACGAGCAGTACTTC.

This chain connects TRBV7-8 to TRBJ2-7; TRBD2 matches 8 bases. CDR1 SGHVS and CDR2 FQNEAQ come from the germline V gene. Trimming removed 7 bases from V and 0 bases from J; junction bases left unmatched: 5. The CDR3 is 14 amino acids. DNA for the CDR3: TGTGCCAGCAAACTAGCGGAGAGCTCCTACGAGCAGTACTTC. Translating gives CASKLAESSYEQYF.

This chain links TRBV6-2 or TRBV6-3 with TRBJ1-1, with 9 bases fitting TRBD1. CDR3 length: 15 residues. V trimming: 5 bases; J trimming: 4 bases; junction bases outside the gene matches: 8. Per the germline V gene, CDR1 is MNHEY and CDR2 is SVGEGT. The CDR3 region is CASSRRDRDGTEAFF. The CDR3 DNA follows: TGTGCCAGCAGTCGAAGGGACAGGGATGGCACTGAAGCTTTCTTT.

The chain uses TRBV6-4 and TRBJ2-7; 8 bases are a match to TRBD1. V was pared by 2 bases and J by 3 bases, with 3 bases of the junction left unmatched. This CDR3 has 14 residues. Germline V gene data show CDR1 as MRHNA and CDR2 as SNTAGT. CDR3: CASSDPTGDYEQYF. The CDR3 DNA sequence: TGTGCCAGCAGTGACCCGACAGGGGACTACGAGCAGTACTTC.

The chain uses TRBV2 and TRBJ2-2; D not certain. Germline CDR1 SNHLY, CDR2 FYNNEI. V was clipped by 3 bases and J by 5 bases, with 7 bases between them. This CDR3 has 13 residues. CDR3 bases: TGTGCCAGCAGTGAGAGCCGTACCGGGGAGCTGTTTTTT. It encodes CASSESRTGELFF.

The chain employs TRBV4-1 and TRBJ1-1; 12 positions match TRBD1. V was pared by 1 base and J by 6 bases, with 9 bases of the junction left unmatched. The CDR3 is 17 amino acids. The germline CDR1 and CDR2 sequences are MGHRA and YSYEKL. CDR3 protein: CASSQVPGQGAWAEAFF. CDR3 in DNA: TGCGCCAGCAGCCAAGTCCCGGGACAGGGGGCGTGGGCTGAAGCTTTCTTT.

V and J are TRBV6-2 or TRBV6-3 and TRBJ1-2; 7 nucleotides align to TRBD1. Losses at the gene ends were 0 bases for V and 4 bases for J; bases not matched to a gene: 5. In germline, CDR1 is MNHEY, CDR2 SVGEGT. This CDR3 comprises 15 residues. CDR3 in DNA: TGTGCCAGCAGTTACTCTCCAGGGGGGAGCTATGGCTACACCTTC. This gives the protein CASSYSPGGSYGYTF.

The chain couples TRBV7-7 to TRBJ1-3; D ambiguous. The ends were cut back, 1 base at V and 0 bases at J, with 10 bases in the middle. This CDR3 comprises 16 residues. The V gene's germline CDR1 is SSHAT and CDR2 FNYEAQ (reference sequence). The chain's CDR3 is CASSLGPIDSGNTIYF. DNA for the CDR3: TGTGCCAGCAGCTTAGGTCCGATAGACTCTGGAAACACCATATATTTT.